This T cell receptor beta chain was identified in a study of PD-1 blockade in classical Hodgkin lymphoma. Time point of the sample: cycle 4 day 1 (C4D1), after more than 5 weeks of nivolumab. Following autologous stem cell transplantation, relapse occurred in every patient, and exposure to brentuximab vedotin varied. The length of the CDR3 is 15 residues. Looked up from germline, CDR1 is LGHNA and CDR2 is YNFKEQ. The J segment lost 7 bases and the V segment lost 4 bases, leaving 6 bases of the junction unmatched. Measured with immunoSEQ multiplex PCR; TCRdb has only the in-frame clones, and not every one. The sample yields tens of thousands of clones, roughly nine tenths seen once.

Sequencing used peripheral blood mononuclear cells (PBMCs), obtained before the fourth cycle of nivolumab. The sequence was obtained from a human donor with classical Hodgkin lymphoma. This chain links TRBV4-2 with TRBJ1-5; 11 nucleotides agree with TRBD1. This CDR3 is CASSPGQGVRQPQHF. In nucleotides, the CDR3 is TGTGCCAGCAGCCCGGGACAGGGGGTCAGACAGCCCCAGCATTTT.